This passage covers 28 T cell receptor beta chains from one sample sequenced in a study of CD8+ T cells in alopecia areata. TCR sequencing used cDNA made by reverse transcription of extracted RNA. Generated by immunoSEQ multiplex PCR, the TCRdb table keeps only in-frame clones and is missing some. The sample has about 98,000 clones, less than 50% seen once. Sequenced material: CD4+ T cells sorted from blood. These TCRs come from a human donor with alopecia areata.

The rearrangement uses TRBV30 and TRBJ2-7; D call uncertain. Looked up from germline, CDR1 is GTSNPN and CDR2 is SVGIG (reference sequence). Trimming left V 3 bases short and J 1 base short, with 13 bases between. The CDR3 loop spans 14 amino acids. CDR3 coding DNA: TGTGCCTGGAGATGGCTAGTGGGATCCTACGAGCAGTACTTC. Its protein is CAWRWLVGSYEQYF.

The chain has TRBV28 and TRBJ2-1; TRBD2 matches at 13 bases. Per germline, CDR1 MDHEN and CDR2 SYDVKM. The CDR3 is 14 residues long. Trimming at V came to 9 bases and at J to 9 bases, leaving 8 bases not matched to a gene. CDR3 in DNA: TGTGCCAGTTCACTAGCGGGAGGGCAGGTTGAGCAGTTCTTC. Encoded protein: CASSLAGGQVEQFF.

This chain links TRBV30 with TRBJ2-7; the D gene is possibly TRBD2 (5 bases). This CDR3 contains 14 residues. The germline V gene has CDR1 GTSNPN and CDR2 SVGIG (reference sequence). V was pared by 7 bases and J by 0 bases, with 16 bases between. The CDR3 DNA follows: TGTGCCTCCCGGGATACTAGGGCCTCCTACGAGCAGTACTTC. It specifies CASRDTRASYEQYF. Full variable domain (remainder filled in from reference TRBV30 and TRBJ2-7): SQTIHQWPATLVQPVGSPLSLECTVEGTSNPNLYWYRQAAGRGLQLLFYSVGIGQISSEVPQNLSASRPQDRQFILSSKKLLLSDSGFYLCASRDTRASYEQYFGPGTRLTVT.

This clone was seen more than once but under ten times. The chain combines TRBV2 with TRBJ1-1; D is uncertain. The germline V and J ends were trimmed by 8 bases and 1 base, with 14 bases remaining between them. Germline CDR1 SNHLY, CDR2 FYNNEI. The length of the CDR3 is 14 residues. The CDR3 loop is CASGRAYANTEAFF. The CDR3, as DNA: TGTGCCAGCGGAAGGGCTTACGCGAACACTGAAGCTTTCTTT.

The chain links TRBV15 to TRBJ2-7, with TRBD1 matching 8 bases. The CDR3 runs 15 residues. The junction had 7 bases not matched to a gene; V was cut back by 0 bases and J by 6 bases. CDR1 and CDR2 (germline): LNHNV, YYDKDF (reference sequence). CDR3 protein: CATSRERTGLGEQYF. The CDR3 DNA reads as TGTGCCACCAGCAGAGAAAGGACAGGGTTAGGCGAGCAGTACTTC. Looking up the rest from reference TRBV15 and TRBJ2-7 gives the full variable domain: DAMVIQNPRYQVTQFGKPVTLSCSQTLNHNVMYWYQQKSSQAPKLLFHYYDKDFNNEADTPDNFQSRRPNTSFCFLDIRSPGLGDTAMYLCATSRERTGLGEQYFGPGTRLTVT.

A remark on this clone: Additional DNA sequences in this sample encode the identical CDR3. This chain uses TRBV30 with TRBJ1-5; D is unresolved. CDR3 length: 13 amino acids. V dropped 0 bases and J dropped 4 bases, with 7 bases sitting between them. Germline values: CDR1 GTSNPN, CDR2 SVGIG (reference sequence). CDR3 DNA sequence: TGTGCCTGGAGTGTACGCGGTAATCAGCCCCAGCATTTT. Its translation: CAWSVRGNQPQHF.

The count of this clone is one. This chain uses TRBV29-1 with TRBJ2-7; 13 bases map to TRBD2. Germline V gene lookup returns CDR1 SQVTM and CDR2 ANQGSEA. With 6 bases clipped from V and 5 bases from J, the junction kept 10 bases outside the gene matches. This CDR3 has 15 amino acids. CDR3 bases: TGCAGCGTCACAGGGACTAGCGGGGTTATAAACGAGCAGTACTTC. This sequence encodes CSVTGTSGVINEQYF.

This clone has just one count. This chain uses TRBV2 with TRBJ2-1; D perhaps matches TRBD1 (6 bases). The germline CDR1 and CDR2 sequences are SNHLY and FYNNEI. The CDR3 is made up of 12 amino acids. Trimming cost V 6 bases and J 14 bases, with 17 bases left between them. The chain's CDR3 is CASRRLGASEFF. Here the CDR3 DNA reads TGTGCCAGCAGGCGCCTGGGGGCCTCAGAGTTCTTC.

This chain links TRBV15 with TRBJ2-3; the D gene is possibly TRBD2 (5 bases). Trimming pared 4 bases from V and 4 bases from J, leaving 18 bases between. CDR1 and CDR2 from the germline V gene are LNHNV and YYDKDF (reference sequence). The CDR3 covers 16 residues. The CDR3 DNA follows: TGTGCCACCAGCACTCCCACCCGAGGGTTCCCAGATACGCAGTATTTT. Its protein is CATSTPTRGFPDTQYF.

This clone turned up a few times. This chain connects TRBV29-1 to TRBJ2-3; D gene ambiguous. Germline V gives CDR1 SQVTM, CDR2 ANQGSEA. V was cut by 4 bases and J by 2 bases, with 10 bases left in between. The CDR3 contains 13 residues. DNA of the CDR3: TGCAGCGTTGGCCGGCTTCTCACAGATACGCAGTATTTT. This encodes CSVGRLLTDTQYF.

The sample holds one count of this clone. The rearrangement links TRBV30 to TRBJ2-5; D not certain. CDR3 length: 16 residues. Trimming took 0 bases from V and 5 from J, leaving 19 bases between them. Germline-derived CDR1 and CDR2 are GTSNPN and SVGIG (reference sequence). The CDR3 spells CAWSVGDTSILETQYF. CDR3 in DNA: TGTGCCTGGAGTGTTGGCGACACCTCCATATTGGAGACCCAGTACTTC.

The rearrangement uses TRBV29-1 and TRBJ2-3, with a possible D match to TRBD2 (5 bases). CDR1 and CDR2 (germline): SQVTM, ANQGSEA. This CDR3 contains 13 residues. Trimming shortened V by 8 bases and J by 3 bases, and 15 bases separated the two germline ends. CDR3 residues: CSLKYGGTDTQYF. CDR3 nucleotide sequence: TGCAGCCTAAAATATGGCGGGACAGATACGCAGTATTTT.

This rearrangement joins TRBV4-3 to TRBJ1-4; D not certain. V shed 0 bases and J shed 8 bases, with 16 bases lying between them. The CDR3 is made up of 16 amino acids. Per germline, CDR1 LGHNA and CDR2 YSLEER. The chain's CDR3 is CASSQDSVGRGEKLFF. The CDR3 DNA sequence: TGCGCCAGCAGCCAAGATTCGGTGGGAAGAGGAGAAAAACTGTTTTTT.

The chain has TRBV30 and TRBJ2-4, with D uncertain. CDR1 and CDR2 from the germline V gene are GTSNPN and SVGIG (reference sequence). V lost 1 base to trimming and J lost 2 bases, with 6 bases between them. This CDR3 is 13 amino acids long. The CDR3 reads CAWSAGPKNIQYF. In DNA, the CDR3 is TGTGCCTGGAGTGCCGGACCCAAAAACATTCAGTACTTC.

V and J are TRBV5-1 and TRBJ2-5; 9 bases map to TRBD1. The CDR3 has 12 residues. CDR1 is SGHRS, CDR2 YFSETQ, per germline. V trimming: 4 bases; J trimming: 7 bases; junction bases outside the gene matches: 2. CDR3 coding DNA: TGCGCCAGCAGCCCGGGACAGGGGACCCAGTACTTC. Its protein is CASSPGQGTQYF.

The DNA for the CDR3 is TGCAGCGCGAGCGGGAGGGCCCTCGTGTTCTTC. Translated: CSASGRALVFF. The chain joins TRBV29-1 to TRBJ2-1, with 10 bases fitting TRBD2. The CDR3 extends over 11 amino acids. CDR1 SQVTM and CDR2 ANQGSEA come from the germline V gene. Germline trimming cut 7 bases from V and 15 bases from J; bases unmatched to any gene: 9.

The chain employs TRBV10-3 and TRBJ1-2; D gene uncertain. The CDR3 is 13 amino acids. Germline V CDR1 and CDR2: ENHRY, SYGVKD. Trimming removed 7 bases from V and 9 bases from J, with 18 bases in between. The CDR3: CAITLSHGGSYTF. In DNA form, the CDR3 reads TGTGCCATCACCCTGAGTCATGGTGGTAGCTACACCTTC.

This clone was seen only a few times. This sequence joins TRBV28 and TRBJ1-1; D gene unclear. The CDR3 extends over 12 amino acids. Trimming took 5 bases from V and 1 from J, leaving 5 bases between them. From germline, CDR1 is MDHEN and CDR2 SYDVKM. This CDR3 is CASSLRNTEAFF. CDR3 in DNA: TGTGCCAGCAGTCTTCGGAACACTGAAGCTTTCTTT.

The chain employs TRBV4-3 and TRBJ2-5; D remains unclear. CDR3 length equals 14 residues. CDR1 LGHNA and CDR2 YSLEER come from the germline V gene. The V gene lost 1 base and the J gene lost 3 bases, with 9 bases spanning the gap. The CDR3 protein is CASSQVGTEETQYF. In nucleotides, the CDR3 is TGCGCCAGCAGCCAAGTAGGAACAGAAGAGACCCAGTACTTC.

This sequence joins TRBV29-1 and TRBJ2-5; maybe TRBD2 (6 bases). The V end lost 4 bases, the J end lost 5 bases, and 14 bases lay between the germline ends. The V gene's germline CDR1 is SQVTM and CDR2 ANQGSEA. The CDR3 consists of 13 residues. The CDR3 sequence is CSVGDSRGETQYF. The CDR3 nucleotides are TGCAGCGTTGGGGACTCGCGTGGGGAGACCCAGTACTTC.

This clone was recorded a few times. The gene calls are TRBV5-1 and TRBJ2-7; perhaps TRBD1 as D (5 bases). This CDR3 is 16 amino acids long. Germline CDR1 SGHRS, CDR2 YFSETQ. V lost 3 bases, J lost 0 bases, and 16 bases lay in between. The CDR3 loop is CASSSTPDSSSYEQYF. The CDR3 DNA reads as TGCGCCAGCAGCTCTACGCCTGACAGCAGCTCCTACGAGCAGTACTTC.

The chain has TRBV5-1 and TRBJ1-5; D gene unclear. V lost 4 bases and J lost 5, with 10 bases in between. This CDR3 is 13 amino acids long. The V gene's germline CDR1 is SGHRS and CDR2 YFSETQ. The CDR3 spells CASSAGADQPQHF. The CDR3, as DNA: TGCGCCAGCAGCGCGGGCGCTGATCAGCCCCAGCATTTT.

This clone was seen only a few times. The chain couples TRBV7-2 to TRBJ2-1; no reliable D call. The V end lost 5 bases, the J end lost 2 bases, and 7 bases lay between the germline ends. Germline loops: CDR1 SGHTA, CDR2 FQGNSA. The CDR3 loop spans 13 amino acids. CDR3 amino acids: CASSVGTYNEQFF. The CDR3 region has the DNA TGTGCCAGCAGCGTCGGCACCTACAATGAGCAGTTCTTC.

The rearrangement links TRBV30 to TRBJ1-1; D gene ambiguous. V was shortened by 3 bases and J by 1 base, with 12 bases between the two germline ends. The germline V gene encodes CDR1 GTSNPN and CDR2 SVGIG (reference sequence). The CDR3 consists of 14 residues. For the CDR3, the DNA is TGTGCCTGGAGCTTGGAGTTGCGGAACACTGAAGCTTTCTTT. Translated, it gives CAWSLELRNTEAFF.

This clone was detected a few times. The rearrangement links TRBV6-5 to TRBJ2-1; 7 nucleotides agree with TRBD1. CDR1 and CDR2 (germline): MNHEY, SVGAGI. The V gene end was trimmed by 6 bases and the J gene end by 6 bases; junction bases not matched to a gene: 5. The CDR3 runs 13 residues. The CDR3 region is CASRTGTANEQFF. The CDR3, as DNA: TGTGCCAGCAGGACCGGGACAGCCAATGAGCAGTTCTTC.

This clone has just a few counts. This chain joins TRBV29-1 and TRBJ1-1, with 9 nucleotides matching TRBD1. V shed 7 bases and J 3 bases; nucleotides not matched to a gene: 3. The germline CDR1 and CDR2 sequences are SQVTM and ANQGSEA. This CDR3 is built from 12 residues. The CDR3 protein is CSGGQGDTEAFF. The CDR3, as DNA: TGCAGCGGGGGACAGGGCGACACTGAAGCTTTCTTT.

V usage is TRBV23-1 and J usage is TRBJ1-1; maybe TRBD1 (5 bases). TRBV23-1 is noted as an ORF with a role that remains uncertain. The CDR3 is 13 residues long. V lost 5 bases, J lost 1 base, and 8 bases lay in between. The CDR3 protein is CASSGTPNTEAFF. CDR3 sequence (DNA): TGCGCCAGCAGTGGGACCCCGAACACTGAAGCTTTCTTT.

This chain connects TRBV5-5 to TRBJ1-1, with D maybe TRBD1 (6 bases). Germline CDR1 SGHKS, CDR2 YYEKEE (reference sequence). This CDR3 is 18 amino acids long. Trimming took 1 base from V and 0 from J, leaving 19 bases between them. The CDR3 here is CASSLRILTGSMNTEAFF. Here the CDR3 DNA reads TGTGCCAGCAGCTTGAGAATCCTTACAGGGTCTATGAACACTGAAGCTTTCTTT.